This section outlines one T cell receptor (beta chain) sequence together with its context. Its antigen is unidentified. As every portion of the isolated RNA was reverse transcribed, the sequencing read expressed TCRB transcripts. This table comes from immunoSEQ multiplex PCR, and its TCRdb copy is limited to in-frame clones, with some not included. The repertoire holds about 710,000 clones, with around an eighth as singletons. The length of the CDR3 is 16 residues. Unmatched junction bases numbered 13, after V lost 2 bases and J lost 7 bases. Germline CDR1 and CDR2: MGHDK and SYGVNS. The sample belongs to a study of beta chain features in type 1 diabetes. Study in general: Patients looked much like healthy donors when it came to age, gender and cell yields. General study results and limits: Shortening that was moderate but significant affected the TCRB CDR3s of Type 1 diabetes patients in all four CD4+ subsets.

Input material: naive CD4+ T cells from blood. The receptor was isolated from a man in his late teens or twenties with type 1 diabetes. The rearrangement links TRBV25-1 to TRBJ2-7; 8 bases are shared with TRBD1. The CDR3 DNA follows: TGTGCCAGCAGTGAAATCGCACCGGGACAGGTTAGGGAGCAGTACTTC. It specifies CASSEIAPGQVREQYF.